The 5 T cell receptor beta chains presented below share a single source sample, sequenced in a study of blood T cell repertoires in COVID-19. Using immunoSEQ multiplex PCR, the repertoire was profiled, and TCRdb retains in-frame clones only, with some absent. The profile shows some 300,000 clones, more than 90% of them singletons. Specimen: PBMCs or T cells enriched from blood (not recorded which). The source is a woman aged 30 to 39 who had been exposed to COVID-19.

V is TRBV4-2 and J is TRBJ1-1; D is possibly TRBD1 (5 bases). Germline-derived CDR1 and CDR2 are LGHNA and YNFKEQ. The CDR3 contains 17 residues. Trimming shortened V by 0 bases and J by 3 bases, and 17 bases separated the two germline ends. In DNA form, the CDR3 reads TGTGCCAGCAGCCAAGAGATGTTCCGAGACAGACACACTGAAGCTTTCTTT. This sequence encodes CASSQEMFRDRHTEAFF.

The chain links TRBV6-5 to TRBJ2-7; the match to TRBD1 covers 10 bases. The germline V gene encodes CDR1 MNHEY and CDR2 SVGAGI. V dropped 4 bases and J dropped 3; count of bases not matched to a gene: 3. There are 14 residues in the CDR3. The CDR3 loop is CASSWGTGVYEQYF. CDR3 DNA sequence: TGTGCCAGCAGTTGGGGGACAGGGGTCTACGAGCAGTACTTC.

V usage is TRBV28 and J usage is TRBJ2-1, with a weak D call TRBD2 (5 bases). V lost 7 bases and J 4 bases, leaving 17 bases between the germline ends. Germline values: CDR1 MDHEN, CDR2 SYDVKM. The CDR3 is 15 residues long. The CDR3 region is CASTLPLGDYNEQFF. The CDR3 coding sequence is TGTGCCAGCACCCTCCCTTTGGGAGATTACAATGAGCAGTTCTTC.

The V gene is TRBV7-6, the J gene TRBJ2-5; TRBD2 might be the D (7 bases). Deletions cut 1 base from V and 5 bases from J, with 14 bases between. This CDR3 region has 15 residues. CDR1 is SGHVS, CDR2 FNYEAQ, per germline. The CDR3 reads CASSLVGGAGETQYF. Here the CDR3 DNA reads TGTGCCAGCAGCTTAGTAGGGGGGGCTGGGGAGACCCAGTACTTC.

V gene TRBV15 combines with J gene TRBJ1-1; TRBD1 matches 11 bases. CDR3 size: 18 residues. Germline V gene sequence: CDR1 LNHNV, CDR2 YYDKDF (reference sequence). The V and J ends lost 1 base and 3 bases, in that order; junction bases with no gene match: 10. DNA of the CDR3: TGTGCCACCAGCAGAGGGACAGGGGGCGGGGTTTTGGACACTGAAGCTTTCTTT. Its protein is CATSRGTGGGVLDTEAFF.